This paragraph reports one T cell receptor beta chain. This record comes from a study of blood T cell repertoires in COVID-19. Study in general: Donors in the United States, Italy and Spain gave samples during acute or convalescent COVID-19. PBMCs, B-cell-depleted T cells, or T cells provided the cDNA or gDNA that made up the material.

V was shortened by 3 bases and J by 0 bases, with 12 bases between the two germline ends. CDR1 MDHEN and CDR2 SYDVKM come from the germline V gene. The CDR3 contains 17 residues. Per the study methods: Counts of nucleated cells, estimated from reference gene primer amplification, were obtained. TCRdb keeps only in-frame clones here, not all; method: immunoSEQ multiplex PCR. D and trimming come from the DNA, and the V and J calls and clone size come from that table. Of 90,000 to 150,000 clones in the sample, over 60% are singletons; the top ten hold 7.9%. This clonotype was obtained from a human donor in a cohort sampled during active COVID-19. This chain uses TRBV28 with TRBJ1-6; D perhaps matches TRBD1 (6 bases). The material sequenced was peripheral blood. CDR3 bases: TGTGCCAGCAGTTTGGGGACAAAAGGCTCCTATAATTCACCCCTCCACTTT. Amino acids: CASSLGTKGSYNSPLHF.